A selection of T cell receptor beta chains follows, all from one sample in a study of blood T cell repertoires in COVID-19. The method was immunoSEQ multiplex PCR; TCRdb's version includes in-frame clones alone and lacks a portion of them. Among some 270,000 clones, around 90% were seen once, and the ten largest hold 1.5% to 2%. Specimen: PBMCs or T cells enriched from blood (not recorded which). These receptors were obtained from a woman between 40 and 50 years old who had recovered from COVID-19. Both conserved end residues are part of each CDR3. The D gene is left open where the match is weak. A row's size may be missing; if present it is once, few, many or a size class.

cdr3_length: 15; j_call: TRBJ1-1; clone_size: -; d_call: -; v_call: TRBV7-3; cdr3_aa: CASSLSPTGNTEAFF; cdr3_nt: TGTGCCAGCAGCTTGAGCCCGACAGGAAACACTGAAGCTTTCTTT
cdr3_length: 14; j_call: TRBJ1-1; clone_size: -; d_call: -; v_call: TRBV3-1/TRBV3-2; cdr3_aa: CASSRDTPWTEAFF; cdr3_nt: TGTGCCAGCAGCCGCGACACTCCGTGGACTGAAGCTTTCTTT
cdr3_length: 15; j_call: TRBJ1-5; clone_size: -; d_call: -; v_call: TRBV19; cdr3_aa: CASTVGKRSNQPQHF; cdr3_nt: TGTGCCAGTACCGTGGGGAAGCGGAGCAATCAGCCCCAGCATTTT
cdr3_length: 13; j_call: TRBJ1-3; clone_size: -; d_call: -; v_call: TRBV30; cdr3_aa: CAWQGLEGNTIYF; cdr3_nt: TGTGCCTGGCAGGGACTGGAAGGAAACACCATATATTTT
cdr3_length: 16; j_call: TRBJ2-3; clone_size: -; d_call: -; v_call: TRBV5-6; cdr3_aa: CASSSVPRGDTDTQYF; cdr3_nt: TGTGCCAGCAGCTCGGTCCCCAGGGGGGACACAGATACGCAGTATTTT
cdr3_length: 15; j_call: TRBJ1-2; clone_size: -; d_call: -; v_call: TRBV5-6; cdr3_aa: CASSLSANPNYGYTF; cdr3_nt: TGTGCCAGCAGCTTGAGTGCGAACCCTAACTATGGCTACACCTTC
cdr3_length: 15; j_call: TRBJ2-2; clone_size: -; d_call: TRBD2; v_call: TRBV5-5; cdr3_aa: CASRKAGENTGELFF; cdr3_nt: TGTGCCAGCAGAAAGGCGGGGGAGAACACCGGGGAGCTGTTTTTT
cdr3_length: 14; j_call: TRBJ1-2; clone_size: -; d_call: TRBD1; v_call: TRBV9; cdr3_aa: CASSGGTALYGYTF; cdr3_nt: TGTGCCAGCAGCGGGGGGACAGCCCTTTATGGCTACACCTTC
cdr3_length: 16; j_call: TRBJ2-7; clone_size: -; d_call: TRBD1; v_call: TRBV2; cdr3_aa: CASRESGTGASYEQYF; cdr3_nt: TGTGCCAGTAGAGAATCCGGGACAGGGGCCTCCTACGAGCAGTACTTC
cdr3_length: 16; j_call: TRBJ1-5; clone_size: -; d_call: -; v_call: TRBV19; cdr3_aa: CASSSSGGLRNQPQHF; cdr3_nt: TGTGCCAGTAGTAGCTCGGGGGGGCTACGAAATCAGCCCCAGCATTTT
cdr3_length: 17; j_call: TRBJ2-6; clone_size: -; d_call: TRBD1; v_call: TRBV5-4; cdr3_aa: CASRLGTDPSGANVLTF; cdr3_nt: TGTGCCAGCCGCCTAGGGACAGACCCCTCTGGGGCCAACGTCCTGACTTTC
cdr3_length: 13; j_call: TRBJ1-2; clone_size: few; d_call: TRBD1; v_call: TRBV27; cdr3_aa: CASSPGQAYGYTF; cdr3_nt: TGTGCCAGCAGTCCCGGACAGGCCTATGGCTACACCTTC
cdr3_length: 15; j_call: TRBJ1-2; clone_size: -; d_call: TRBD1; v_call: TRBV6-6; cdr3_aa: CASSPGQGQGYGYTF; cdr3_nt: TGTGCCAGCAGTCCGGGACAGGGACAGGGATATGGCTACACCTTC
cdr3_length: 14; j_call: TRBJ2-5; clone_size: -; d_call: -; v_call: TRBV3-1/TRBV3-2; cdr3_aa: CASSPSGGQETQYF; cdr3_nt: TGTGCCAGCAGCCCCTCAGGAGGGCAAGAGACCCAGTACTTC
cdr3_length: 14; j_call: TRBJ2-7; clone_size: -; d_call: TRBD2; v_call: TRBV28; cdr3_aa: CASSSPSGTYEQYF; cdr3_nt: TGTGCCAGCAGTTCCCCTAGCGGTACCTACGAGCAGTACTTC
cdr3_length: 19; j_call: TRBJ2-1; clone_size: -; d_call: TRBD2; v_call: TRBV4-2; cdr3_aa: CASSHQPGTSGSSYNEQFF; cdr3_nt: TGTGCCAGCAGCCACCAACCCGGGACTAGCGGAAGCTCCTACAATGAGCAGTTCTTC
cdr3_length: 13; j_call: TRBJ2-7; clone_size: -; d_call: -; v_call: TRBV15; cdr3_aa: CATSRDRFYEQYF; cdr3_nt: TGTGCCACCAGCAGAGATCGGTTCTACGAGCAGTACTTC
cdr3_length: 13; j_call: TRBJ2-5; clone_size: -; d_call: -; v_call: TRBV25-1; cdr3_aa: CASSESGVGTQYF; cdr3_nt: TGTGCCAGCAGTGAATCCGGGGTGGGGACCCAGTACTTC
cdr3_length: 14; j_call: TRBJ1-2; clone_size: -; d_call: -; v_call: TRBV2; cdr3_aa: CASRPTTGGDGYTF; cdr3_nt: TGTGCCAGCAGACCGACGACAGGTGGGGATGGCTACACCTTC
cdr3_length: 14; j_call: TRBJ2-5; clone_size: -; d_call: -; v_call: TRBV30; cdr3_aa: CAWSVAGARGTQYF; cdr3_nt: TGTGCCTGGAGTGTAGCAGGGGCCCGGGGGACCCAGTACTTC
cdr3_length: 15; j_call: TRBJ1-6; clone_size: -; d_call: -; v_call: TRBV5-5; cdr3_aa: CASSFVGNRNSPLHF; cdr3_nt: TGTGCCAGCAGCTTTGTAGGGAACAGGAATTCACCCCTCCACTTT
cdr3_length: 15; j_call: TRBJ2-3; clone_size: -; d_call: -; v_call: TRBV7-3; cdr3_aa: CASSSGSLSPLPQYF; cdr3_nt: TGTGCCAGCAGCTCGGGAAGTTTGAGCCCTTTGCCGCAGTATTTT
cdr3_length: 15; j_call: TRBJ2-4; clone_size: -; d_call: TRBD1; v_call: TRBV7-9; cdr3_aa: CASSASYRGVNIQYF; cdr3_nt: TGTGCCAGCAGCGCAAGCTACAGGGGGGTAAACATTCAGTACTTC
cdr3_length: 16; j_call: TRBJ2-2; clone_size: once; d_call: TRBD1; v_call: TRBV27; cdr3_aa: CASSDGTGGKAGELFF; cdr3_nt: TGTGCCAGCAGTGACGGGACAGGGGGAAAGGCCGGGGAGCTGTTTTTT
cdr3_length: 15; j_call: TRBJ2-3; clone_size: -; d_call: -; v_call: TRBV7-2; cdr3_aa: CASSLTRSAADTQYF; cdr3_nt: TGTGCCAGCAGCTTGACCCGTAGCGCTGCAGATACGCAGTATTTT
cdr3_length: 15; j_call: TRBJ1-6; clone_size: -; d_call: -; v_call: TRBV18; cdr3_aa: CASSFQPGQLSPLHF; cdr3_nt: TGTGCCAGCTCATTCCAGCCAGGTCAGCTTTCACCCCTCCACTTT
cdr3_length: 13; j_call: TRBJ2-1; clone_size: -; d_call: TRBD2; v_call: TRBV5-6; cdr3_aa: CASSIARGGQKFF; cdr3_nt: TGTGCCAGCAGCATAGCTAGGGGAGGGCAGAAGTTCTTC
cdr3_length: 14; j_call: TRBJ1-2; clone_size: -; d_call: -; v_call: TRBV5-1; cdr3_aa: CASRQRPAGYGYTF; cdr3_nt: TGCGCCAGCAGACAAAGGCCGGCCGGGTATGGCTACACCTTC
cdr3_length: 15; j_call: TRBJ2-1; clone_size: few; d_call: -; v_call: TRBV11-3; cdr3_aa: CASSLDSGPYNEQFF; cdr3_nt: TGTGCCAGCAGCCTGGATAGCGGACCCTACAATGAGCAGTTCTTC
cdr3_length: 14; j_call: TRBJ2-5; clone_size: -; d_call: TRBD1; v_call: TRBV18; cdr3_aa: CASSPKGAQETQYF; cdr3_nt: TGTGCCAGCTCACCCAAGGGGGCCCAAGAGACCCAGTACTTC
cdr3_length: 15; j_call: TRBJ2-6; clone_size: -; d_call: TRBD1; v_call: TRBV6-5; cdr3_aa: CASSTQGVGANVLTF; cdr3_nt: TGTGCCAGCAGCACCCAGGGGGTTGGGGCCAACGTCCTGACTTTC
cdr3_length: 14; j_call: TRBJ2-2; clone_size: -; d_call: TRBD1; v_call: TRBV19; cdr3_aa: CASSMDRGSGELFF; cdr3_nt: TGTGCCAGTAGTATGGACAGGGGATCCGGGGAGCTGTTTTTT
cdr3_length: 14; j_call: TRBJ2-5; clone_size: -; d_call: -; v_call: TRBV5-6; cdr3_aa: CASSSPRAGETQYF; cdr3_nt: TGTGCCAGCAGCTCCCCGCGGGCGGGGGAGACCCAGTACTTC
cdr3_length: 15; j_call: TRBJ1-5; clone_size: -; d_call: -; v_call: TRBV30; cdr3_aa: CAWSKAGIEIRPQHF; cdr3_nt: TGTGCCTGGAGTAAAGCGGGGATAGAAATCCGGCCCCAGCATTTT
cdr3_length: 16; j_call: TRBJ1-4; clone_size: few; d_call: TRBD1; v_call: TRBV7-9; cdr3_aa: CASSSKGQGRNEKLFF; cdr3_nt: TGTGCCAGCAGCTCTAAGGGACAGGGGAGGAATGAAAAACTGTTTTTT
cdr3_length: 17; j_call: TRBJ2-4; clone_size: -; d_call: -; v_call: TRBV7-9; cdr3_aa: CASSPWTDSLAKNIQYF; cdr3_nt: TGTGCCAGCAGCCCCTGGACAGACTCGCTAGCCAAAAACATTCAGTACTTC
cdr3_length: 14; j_call: TRBJ1-2; clone_size: -; d_call: TRBD1; v_call: TRBV7-3; cdr3_aa: CASSLGTGRGGYTF; cdr3_nt: TGTGCCAGCAGCTTAGGGACAGGGCGTGGGGGCTACACCTTC
cdr3_length: 17; j_call: TRBJ2-3; clone_size: -; d_call: -; v_call: TRBV10-2; cdr3_aa: CASSESALIAVRATQYF; cdr3_nt: TGCGCCAGCAGTGAGTCGGCGTTAATAGCGGTTCGCGCCACGCAGTATTTT
cdr3_length: 14; j_call: TRBJ2-7; clone_size: few; d_call: TRBD1; v_call: TRBV19; cdr3_aa: CASSAGTGKYEQYF; cdr3_nt: TGTGCCAGTTCTGCCGGGACAGGAAAATACGAGCAGTACTTC
cdr3_length: 15; j_call: TRBJ2-1; clone_size: -; d_call: TRBD2; v_call: TRBV5-1; cdr3_aa: CASSLTTRGVDEQFF; cdr3_nt: TGCGCCAGCAGCCTGACTACCCGGGGGGTCGATGAGCAGTTCTTC
cdr3_length: 14; j_call: TRBJ1-1; clone_size: -; d_call: -; v_call: TRBV5-1; cdr3_aa: CASNSGGTNTEAFF; cdr3_nt: TGCGCCAGCAATTCGGGCGGGACTAACACTGAAGCTTTCTTT
cdr3_length: 13; j_call: TRBJ2-1; clone_size: -; d_call: -; v_call: TRBV5-1; cdr3_aa: CASTPGAGDEQFF; cdr3_nt: TGCGCCAGCACTCCGGGAGCTGGCGATGAGCAGTTCTTC